The rows below give T cell receptor beta chains drawn from one sample of a study of memory CD4+ T cells and cytomegalovirus serostatus. TCRdb's copy holds only in-frame clones and misses some; the assay was immunoSEQ multiplex PCR. Of some 48,000 clones detected, 78% appear once; the ten largest clones hold 0.7% to 0.8%. Specimen: memory CD4+ T cells from blood. The receptor source for this set is an adult in good health and CMV-seronegative. Each CDR3 is given with its conserved first and last residue. Fields, in order: J gene, V gene, D gene, clone size, CDR3 DNA, CDR3 protein. The D gene is left open where the match is weak. Clone sizes are given selectively: once, few, many, or a class where the clone is expanded.

J gene: TRBJ1-5
V gene: TRBV11-2
D gene: .
clone size: .
CDR3 DNA: TGTGCCAGCAGCTATTACCTGGATCAGCCCCAGCATTTT
CDR3 protein: CASSYYLDQPQHF

J gene: TRBJ2-5
V gene: TRBV2
D gene: TRBD2
clone size: .
CDR3 DNA: TGTGCCAGCAGTCTATTGGGAGCGGGAAAAGAGACCCAGTACTTC
CDR3 protein: CASSLLGAGKETQYF

J gene: TRBJ2-7
V gene: TRBV20-1
D gene: .
clone size: .
CDR3 DNA: TGCAGTGCTCCGGTGCGTAACGAGCAGTACTTC
CDR3 protein: CSAPVRNEQYF

J gene: TRBJ2-7
V gene: TRBV4-2
D gene: TRBD2
clone size: .
CDR3 DNA: TGTGCCAGCAGCCAAGACGTAACTAGCGGCATCTACGAGCAGTACTTC
CDR3 protein: CASSQDVTSGIYEQYF

J gene: TRBJ1-3
V gene: TRBV15
D gene: .
clone size: .
CDR3 DNA: TGTGCCACCAGCAGAGGGGACTTACCCGCATCTGGAAACACCATATATTTT
CDR3 protein: CATSRGDLPASGNTIYF

J gene: TRBJ2-1
V gene: TRBV11-3
D gene: TRBD2
clone size: .
CDR3 DNA: TGTGCCAGCAGCACCAGTAGCGGGAGAATCCATGAGCAGTTCTTC
CDR3 protein: CASSTSSGRIHEQFF

J gene: TRBJ2-5
V gene: TRBV7-2
D gene: TRBD1
clone size: .
CDR3 DNA: TGTGCCAGCAGCTTTGAGGGGGCGTTGGGAGAGACCCAGTACTTC
CDR3 protein: CASSFEGALGETQYF

J gene: TRBJ2-7
V gene: TRBV27
D gene: TRBD2
clone size: .
CDR3 DNA: TGTGCCAGCAGTTTCCTTAGCGGGAGGGGGACCTACGAGCAGTACTTC
CDR3 protein: CASSFLSGRGTYEQYF

J gene: TRBJ2-7
V gene: TRBV2
D gene: .
clone size: .
CDR3 DNA: TGTGCCAGCAGTATAAACTACGAGCAGTACTTC
CDR3 protein: CASSINYEQYF

J gene: TRBJ2-3
V gene: TRBV4-1
D gene: .
clone size: .
CDR3 DNA: TGCGCCAGCAGCCTCGGACAGCCAGATACGCAGTATTTT
CDR3 protein: CASSLGQPDTQYF

J gene: TRBJ2-5
V gene: TRBV2
D gene: TRBD2
clone size: .
CDR3 DNA: TGTGCCAGCAGTGAAAGGCAGGGAGGGGAGACCCAGTACTTC
CDR3 protein: CASSERQGGETQYF

J gene: TRBJ2-2
V gene: TRBV5-1
D gene: .
clone size: .
CDR3 DNA: TGCGCCAGCAGCTTTTCCCGGGCGGGGTTCACCGGGGAGCTGTTTTTT
CDR3 protein: CASSFSRAGFTGELFF

J gene: TRBJ2-7
V gene: TRBV2
D gene: .
clone size: .
CDR3 DNA: TGTGCCAGCGCCGTTTGGAGATCTCCGGACTACGAGCAGTACTTC
CDR3 protein: CASAVWRSPDYEQYF

J gene: TRBJ1-2
V gene: TRBV11-2
D gene: .
clone size: .
CDR3 DNA: TGTGCCAGCAGCTTAGGATTCGTTGGGAACTATGGCTACACCTTC
CDR3 protein: CASSLGFVGNYGYTF

J gene: TRBJ1-1
V gene: TRBV14
D gene: TRBD1
clone size: .
CDR3 DNA: TGTGCCAGCAGCCCTCCCACAGGGGAAGGGAACACTGAAGCTTTCTTT
CDR3 protein: CASSPPTGEGNTEAFF

J gene: TRBJ2-7
V gene: TRBV28
D gene: .
clone size: .
CDR3 DNA: TGTGCCAGCAGTTTATTGCGAGTTCACGAGCAGTACTTC
CDR3 protein: CASSLLRVHEQYF

J gene: TRBJ2-3
V gene: TRBV7-6
D gene: TRBD2
clone size: once
CDR3 DNA: TGTGCCAGCAGCTTAGTTTCTATGGGGAGGGGAACGCAGTATTTT
CDR3 protein: CASSLVSMGRGTQYF

J gene: TRBJ2-3
V gene: TRBV25-1
D gene: TRBD2
clone size: .
CDR3 DNA: TGTGCCAGCAGTGCCCTAGCGGGAGGCACAGATACGCAGTATTTT
CDR3 protein: CASSALAGGTDTQYF

J gene: TRBJ2-6
V gene: TRBV5-1
D gene: .
clone size: .
CDR3 DNA: TGCGCCAGCAGCTGGGAGCCACGGACTGGGGCCAACGTCCTGACTTTC
CDR3 protein: CASSWEPRTGANVLTF

J gene: TRBJ1-2
V gene: TRBV19
D gene: .
clone size: .
CDR3 DNA: TGTGCCAGTAGTATAAGGGAAAACTATGGCTACACCTTC
CDR3 protein: CASSIRENYGYTF

J gene: TRBJ1-2
V gene: TRBV27
D gene: .
clone size: .
CDR3 DNA: TGTGCCAGCAGTAGGGGTCTCGGGGGAGGTAGGGGCTACACCTTC
CDR3 protein: CASSRGLGGGRGYTF

J gene: TRBJ1-1
V gene: TRBV9
D gene: .
clone size: .
CDR3 DNA: TGTGCCAGCAGCGTTTCAGGGGCTGGGGACACTGAAGCTTTCTTT
CDR3 protein: CASSVSGAGDTEAFF

J gene: TRBJ2-2
V gene: TRBV5-5
D gene: .
clone size: .
CDR3 DNA: TGTGCCAGCAGCCTGGGGCCCTCACCGAACACCGGGGAGCTGTTTTTT
CDR3 protein: CASSLGPSPNTGELFF

J gene: TRBJ1-2
V gene: TRBV5-1
D gene: TRBD1
clone size: .
CDR3 DNA: TGCGCCAACTGGGACAGGGATCTACTGACCTTC
CDR3 protein: CANWDRDLLTF

J gene: TRBJ2-3
V gene: TRBV18
D gene: TRBD2
clone size: .
CDR3 DNA: TGTGCCAGCTCACCCACTAGCGGGTCCCAGTCCTCACAGATACCGCAGTATTTT
CDR3 protein: CASSPTSGSQSSQIPQYF

J gene: TRBJ1-1
V gene: TRBV7-9
D gene: .
clone size: .
CDR3 DNA: TGTGCCAGCAGCTTTATGGAGGTCGGTCAAGCTTTCTTT
CDR3 protein: CASSFMEVGQAFF

J gene: TRBJ1-2
V gene: TRBV4-1
D gene: .
clone size: .
CDR3 DNA: TGCGCCAGCAGCCAAGGGCGGGGCGGCTACACCTTC
CDR3 protein: CASSQGRGGYTF

J gene: TRBJ2-1
V gene: TRBV18
D gene: .
clone size: .
CDR3 DNA: TGTGCCAGCTCACCATTCGGCAGGGACTCCTACAATGAGCAGTTCTTC
CDR3 protein: CASSPFGRDSYNEQFF

J gene: TRBJ1-1
V gene: TRBV6-6
D gene: TRBD1
clone size: .
CDR3 DNA: TGTGCCAGCAGAGACGACAGGGGGAACACTGAAGCTTTCTTT
CDR3 protein: CASRDDRGNTEAFF

J gene: TRBJ2-2
V gene: TRBV6-6
D gene: TRBD1
clone size: .
CDR3 DNA: TGTGCCAGCAGGACGACAGGGGGAAGGAACGGGGAGCTGTTTTTT
CDR3 protein: CASRTTGGRNGELFF

J gene: TRBJ1-1
V gene: TRBV6-1
D gene: .
clone size: .
CDR3 DNA: TGTGCCAGCGCGTCAGGGGTAATGAACACTGAAGCTTTCTTT
CDR3 protein: CASASGVMNTEAFF

J gene: TRBJ2-1
V gene: TRBV5-4
D gene: TRBD2
clone size: once
CDR3 DNA: TGTGCCAGCAGCCTCCGACTAGCGGGGTACAATGAGCAGTTCTTC
CDR3 protein: CASSLRLAGYNEQFF

J gene: TRBJ2-6
V gene: TRBV10-3
D gene: .
clone size: .
CDR3 DNA: TGTGCCATCAGCCAGGAAACCCCCTCTGGGGCCAACGTCCTGACTTTC
CDR3 protein: CAISQETPSGANVLTF